This TCR beta chain came from a study of B cell selection in AIRE deficiency. Study results and limitations: Healthy donors alone shared around 33% of 3,300 or so Treg sequences; patients alone 8.5% to 10%. Tconv and Treg cells from AIRE-deficient patients resembled healthy donors in TCRBV usage, CDR3 length and diversity. Around a third of healthy-donor shared Treg TCRbeta sequences appeared in patient Tconv cells.

As for this clone: Its specificity is unknown.

Conventional CD4 T cells were sorted as CD4+CD127+ cells. Here immunoSEQ multiplex PCR was the method, and the copy in TCRdb shows in-frame clones only, minus some. Counted here are about 25,000 clones, 95% occurring once; the ten biggest clones make up about 0.25%. Sequenced: CD4+CD127+ conventional T cells sorted from PBMCs. This receptor was identified in a human donor in good health.

The CDR3 coding sequence is TGTGCCAGCAGTTTATGGCAGGGGGGTGAAAAACTGTTTTTT. It yields the protein CASSLWQGGEKLFF. This chain connects TRBV27 to TRBJ1-4; the match to TRBD1 covers 7 bases. There are 14 residues in the CDR3. Germline V CDR1 and CDR2: MNHEY, SMNVEV (reference sequence). After removal of 1 base from V and 7 bases from J, the junction contained 3 bases not matched to a gene.